The 10 T cell receptor beta chains given below trace back to one sample, sequenced in a study of monozygotic twins with inflammatory bowel disease. TCRdb re-called the 5' RACE reads and gives one entry per CDR3 protein, without DNA. The sample holds 93,000 or so distinct CDR3 sequences. The material sequenced was blood. The receptors shown here come from a human donor with ulcerative colitis or Crohn's disease, or a healthy co-twin of an affected twin (not recorded which).

V gene TRBV4-2 combines with J gene TRBJ2-2; with no DNA, the TCRdb D assignment of TRBD2 cannot be verified. Germline V gene data show CDR1 as LGHNA and CDR2 as YNFKEQ. The CDR3 has 15 amino acids. Here the CDR3 reads CASSQREGRTGELFF.

V and J are TRBV4-2 and TRBJ2-7; TCRdb picks TRBD2, but there is no DNA to check that call. The CDR3 length is 15 residues. Germline loops: CDR1 LGHNA, CDR2 YNFKEQ. CDR3 residues: CASSQDSSADPRKYF.

The chain has TRBV6-2 or TRBV6-3 and TRBJ1-1. CDR1 is MNHEY, CDR2 SVGEGT, per germline. The CDR3 runs to 13 residues. The CDR3 protein is CASSYLRGTEAFF.

This sequence joins TRBV5-4 and TRBJ2-1; TCRdb's D call of TRBD1 is untestable without DNA. CDR3 length: 16 amino acids. From germline, CDR1 is SGHNT and CDR2 YYREEE (reference sequence). CDR3 protein: CASSWTGTGAHNEQFF.

V gene TRBV5-1 combines with J gene TRBJ2-1; the D call of TRBD1 rests on TCRdb alone, since no DNA is present to check it. The CDR3 consists of 16 residues. Per the germline V gene, CDR1 is SGHRS and CDR2 is YFSETQ. This chain's CDR3 is CASSSRQGSSYNEQFF.

This chain joins TRBV5-1 and TRBJ2-1; absent DNA, TCRdb's TRBD1 call cannot be checked. CDR3 size: 14 residues. Germline V CDR1 and CDR2: SGHRS, YFSETQ. This chain's CDR3 is CASSPPRYPVEQFF.

The chain is built from TRBV24-1 and TRBJ2-1; TCRdb's D gene call, TRBD1, goes unchecked for lack of DNA. The CDR3 contains 16 residues. Germline values: CDR1 KGHDR, CDR2 SFDVKD. The CDR3 sequence is CATSDFGTPPYNEQSF.

Here the CDR3 reads CASSFRVSEPQHF. The V gene is TRBV12-3 or TRBV12-4, the J gene TRBJ1-5. This CDR3 comprises 13 residues.

The gene calls are TRBV5-6 and TRBJ1-4; TCRdb calls TRBD1, which cannot be checked without DNA. The CDR3 spans 15 residues. Germline CDR1 and CDR2: SGHDT and YYEEEE. The CDR3 spells CASSGRVVTSEKLFF.

This chain links TRBV5-4 with TRBJ2-1; the D call of TRBD2 rests on TCRdb alone, since no DNA is present to check it. The CDR3 extends over 19 amino acids. Germline CDR1 is SGHNT and CDR2 is YYREEE (reference sequence). The CDR3 sequence is CASSDNALAGGLTYNEQFF.